A selection of T cell receptor beta chains follows, all from one sample in a study of T-cell memory formation after mild COVID-19. One entry per CDR3 protein results from TCRdb running MiXCR on the 5' RACE reads. The data show under 300,000 distinct CDR3 sequences, with around 10% seen just once and roughly a fifth held by the top ten. What was sequenced was PBMCs or a T cell subset sorted from them (not recorded which). These receptors originate from a man between 18 and 35 years old who had mild COVID-19 (a few samples of this study predate the infection). Cell type and time point are not known. CDR3s include the opening cysteine and the closing phenylalanine or tryptophan. The D gene is left open where the match is weak. Clone size appears in some rows only: once, few, many, or a class for an expanded clone.

D gene	V gene	clone size	CDR3 length	J gene	CDR3 DNA	CDR3 protein
.	TRBV7-2	.	13	TRBJ1-5	TGTGCCAGCAGGAGGGCCTTGAATCAGCCCCAGCATTTT	CASRRALNQPQHF
.	TRBV12-3/TRBV12-4	many	19	TRBJ2-5	TGTGCCAGCCATCGGGGGTCCTATCAGGGTTCGGGGAGAAAAGAGACCCAGTACTTC	CASHRGSYQGSGRKETQYF
.	TRBV7-3	few	13	TRBJ1-1	TGTGCCAGCAGCCAACAGATGAACACTGAAGCTTTCTTT	CASSQQMNTEAFF
.	TRBV7-2	.	14	TRBJ2-5	TGTGCCAGCAGCTTAGCGGCGTACCAAGAGACCCAGTACTTC	CASSLAAYQETQYF
.	TRBV3-1	few	13	TRBJ2-1	TGTGCCAGCAGCCGTCGATCTGGGGATGAGCAGTTCTTC	CASSRRSGDEQFF
.	TRBV6-2/TRBV6-3	few	14	TRBJ2-1	TGTGCCAGCAGTTCCATACTCACCGGGGGTGAGCAGTTCTTC	CASSSILTGGEQFF
TRBD1	TRBV7-6	few	16	TRBJ2-7	TGTGCCAGCAGCTTAGTTGGTCAGGGGGCTAACTACGAGCAGTACTTC	CASSLVGQGANYEQYF
.	TRBV7-2	few	13	TRBJ2-1	TGTGCCAGCACCTTTCTGAGCTACAATGAGCAGTTCTTC	CASTFLSYNEQFF
.	TRBV4-1	.	14	TRBJ2-4	TGCGCCAGCAGCCAAGGGGGGGCCAAAAACATTCAGTACTTC	CASSQGGAKNIQYF
TRBD1	TRBV5-4	few	14	TRBJ2-1	TGTGCCAGCAGCTGGACAGGGGTTGTGGATGAGCAGTTCTTC	CASSWTGVVDEQFF
.	TRBV18	.	16	TRBJ2-1	TGTGCCAGCTCATCCGGCCAACACGGGGTCGGGTTTGGGCAGTTCTTC	CASSSGQHGVGFGQFF
.	TRBV2	.	13	TRBJ2-5	TGTGCCAGCAGTGTTGAGTACCAAGAGACCCAGTACTTC	CASSVEYQETQYF
.	TRBV18	few	13	TRBJ1-2	TGTGCCAGCTCACCACCCCGGACCAGCGGCTACACCTTC	CASSPPRTSGYTF
.	TRBV27	.	14	TRBJ2-3	TGTGCCAGCAGGACGGGGTCTAGCACAGATACGCAGTATTTT	CASRTGSSTDTQYF
TRBD1	TRBV5-1	few	14	TRBJ1-2	TGCGCCAGCAGCGCGGGACAGGGGCCCTATGGCTACACCTTC	CASSAGQGPYGYTF
TRBD2	TRBV6-2/TRBV6-3	few	14	TRBJ2-7	TGTGCCAGCAGCCGGGGGGGCAGCCCCTACGAGCAGTACTTC	CASSRGGSPYEQYF
TRBD1	TRBV15	few	18	TRBJ1-2	TGTGCCACCAGCAGGGGTACACCGGGACAGGGATCTGACTATGGCTACACCTTC	CATSRGTPGQGSDYGYTF
.	TRBV7-9	.	14	TRBJ1-1	TGTGCCAGCAGCTTAAGTCCACAGAACACTGAAGCTTTCTTT	CASSLSPQNTEAFF
TRBD1	TRBV18	.	17	TRBJ1-4	TGTGCCAGCTCATCCCTACCGGGACAGCAAAACAATGAAAAACTGTTTTTT	CASSSLPGQQNNEKLFF
.	TRBV5-5	few	11	TRBJ2-1	TGTGCCAGCAGCCCCCTACATGAGCAGTTCTTC	CASSPLHEQFF